This TCR beta chain was profiled in a study of blood T cell repertoires in COVID-19. The overall study: Donors in the United States, Italy and Spain gave samples during acute or convalescent COVID-19. From T cells, B-cell-depleted T cells, or PBMCs came the material, which was cDNA or gDNA.

Seattle cases were enrolled at active infection and followed longitudinally. As processed by the authors: From reference gene primer amplification, estimates of nucleated cell counts were derived. Sequencing was performed with immunoSEQ multiplex PCR; in TCRdb, only in-frame clones are kept and a portion is missing. V and J calls and clone size are those listed in that table; D and trimming were worked out from the DNA. The repertoire holds approximately 500,000 clones, 70% to 90% seen once, with 7.8% in the top ten. The CDR3 sequence is 18 residues long. Germline lookup yields CDR1 MNHEY and CDR2 SMNVEV (reference sequence). Losses at the gene ends were 6 bases for V and 3 bases for J; bases not matched to a gene: 16.

The sequenced material came from peripheral blood. This receptor was identified in a woman aged 45-59 years with COVID-19, enrolled during active disease. This rearrangement joins TRBV27 to TRBJ1-4, with 7 bases that match TRBD1. This chain's CDR3 is CASSHGGLTGNANEKLFF. The CDR3 region has the DNA TGTGCCAGCAGCCACGGGGGATTGACAGGGAATGCTAATGAAAAACTGTTTTTT.